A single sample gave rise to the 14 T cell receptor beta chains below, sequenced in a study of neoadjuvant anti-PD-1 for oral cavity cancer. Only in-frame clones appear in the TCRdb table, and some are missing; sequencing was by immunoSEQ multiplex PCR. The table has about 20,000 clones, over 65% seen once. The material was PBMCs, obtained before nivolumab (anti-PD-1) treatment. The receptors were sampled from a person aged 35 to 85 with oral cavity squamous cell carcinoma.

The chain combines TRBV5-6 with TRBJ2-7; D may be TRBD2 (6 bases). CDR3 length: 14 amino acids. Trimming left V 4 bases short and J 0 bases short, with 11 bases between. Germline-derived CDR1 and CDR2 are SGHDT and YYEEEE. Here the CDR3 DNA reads TGTGCCAGCAGCCCCAGGAGGGTCTCCTACGAGCAGTACTTC. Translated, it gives CASSPRRVSYEQYF.

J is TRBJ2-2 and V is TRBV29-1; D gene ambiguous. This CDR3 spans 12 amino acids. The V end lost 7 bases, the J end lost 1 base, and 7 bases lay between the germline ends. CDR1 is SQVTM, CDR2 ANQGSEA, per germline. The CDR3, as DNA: TGCAGCGGTAGGAGGAACACCGGGGAGCTGTTTTTT. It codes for CSGRRNTGELFF.

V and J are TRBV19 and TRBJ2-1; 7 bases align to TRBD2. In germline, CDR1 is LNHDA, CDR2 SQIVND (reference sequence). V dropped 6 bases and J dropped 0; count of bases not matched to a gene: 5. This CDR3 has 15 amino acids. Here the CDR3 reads CASRVGGSSYNEQFF. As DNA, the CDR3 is TGTGCCAGTAGGGTCGGCGGGAGCTCCTACAATGAGCAGTTCTTC.

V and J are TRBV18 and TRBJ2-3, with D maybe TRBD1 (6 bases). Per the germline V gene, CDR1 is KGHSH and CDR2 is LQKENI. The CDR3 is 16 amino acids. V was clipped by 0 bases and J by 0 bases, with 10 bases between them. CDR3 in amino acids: CASSPPGQTSTDTQYF. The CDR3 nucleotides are TGTGCCAGCTCACCACCGGGACAAACCAGCACAGATACGCAGTATTTT.

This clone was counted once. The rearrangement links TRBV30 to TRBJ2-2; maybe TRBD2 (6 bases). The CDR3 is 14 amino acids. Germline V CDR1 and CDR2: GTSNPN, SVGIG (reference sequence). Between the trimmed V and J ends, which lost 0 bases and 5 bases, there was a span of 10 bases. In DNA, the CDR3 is TGTGCCTGGAGTGTAGGAGGGCCTACCGGGGAGCTGTTTTTT. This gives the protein CAWSVGGPTGELFF.

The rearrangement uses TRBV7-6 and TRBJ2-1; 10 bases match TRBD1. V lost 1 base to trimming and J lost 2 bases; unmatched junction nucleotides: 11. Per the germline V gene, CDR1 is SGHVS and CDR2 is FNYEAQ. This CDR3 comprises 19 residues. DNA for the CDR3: TGTGCCAGCAGCTTAGTGTCCCCCTCGACAGGGGGCGCCTACAATGAGCAGTTCTTC. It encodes CASSLVSPSTGGAYNEQFF.

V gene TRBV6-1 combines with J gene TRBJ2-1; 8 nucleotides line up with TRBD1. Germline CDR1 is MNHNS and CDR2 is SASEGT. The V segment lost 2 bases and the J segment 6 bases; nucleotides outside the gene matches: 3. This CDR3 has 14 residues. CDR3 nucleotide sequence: TGTGCCAGCAGTGAATCAGGGGGCCTCAATGAGCAGTTCTTC. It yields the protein CASSESGGLNEQFF.

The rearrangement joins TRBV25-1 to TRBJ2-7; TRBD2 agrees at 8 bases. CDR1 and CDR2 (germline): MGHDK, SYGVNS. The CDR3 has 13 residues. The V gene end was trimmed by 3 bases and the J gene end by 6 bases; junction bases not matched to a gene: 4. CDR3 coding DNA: TGTGCCAGCAGTGAGGCGGGAGGTTCCGAGCAGTACTTC. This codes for CASSEAGGSEQYF.

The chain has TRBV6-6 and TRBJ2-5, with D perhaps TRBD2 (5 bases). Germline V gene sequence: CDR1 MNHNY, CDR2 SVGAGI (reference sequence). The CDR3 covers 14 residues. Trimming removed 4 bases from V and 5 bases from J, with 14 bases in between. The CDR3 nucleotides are TGTGCCAGCAGTTTCACACAGCCGGGGGAGACCCAGTACTTC. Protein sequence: CASSFTQPGETQYF.

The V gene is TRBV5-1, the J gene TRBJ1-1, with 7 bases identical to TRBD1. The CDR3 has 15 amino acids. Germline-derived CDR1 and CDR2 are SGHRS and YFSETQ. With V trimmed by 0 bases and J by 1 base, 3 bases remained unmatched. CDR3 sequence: CASSLEGAGNTEAFF. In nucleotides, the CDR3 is TGCGCCAGCAGCTTGGAGGGGGCGGGGAACACTGAAGCTTTCTTT.

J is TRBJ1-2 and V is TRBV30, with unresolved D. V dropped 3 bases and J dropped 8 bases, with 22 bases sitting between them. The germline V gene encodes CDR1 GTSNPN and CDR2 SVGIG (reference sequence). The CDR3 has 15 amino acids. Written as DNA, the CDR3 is TGTGCCTGGAGCTACTTAACCGAGTCGTTCGGAGGCTACACCTTC. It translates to CAWSYLTESFGGYTF.

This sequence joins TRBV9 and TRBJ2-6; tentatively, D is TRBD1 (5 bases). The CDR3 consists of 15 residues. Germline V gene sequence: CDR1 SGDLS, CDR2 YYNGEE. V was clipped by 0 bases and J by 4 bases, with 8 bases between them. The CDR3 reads CASSVEGAGANVLTF. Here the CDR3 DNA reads TGTGCCAGCAGCGTAGAAGGGGCCGGGGCCAACGTCCTGACTTTC.

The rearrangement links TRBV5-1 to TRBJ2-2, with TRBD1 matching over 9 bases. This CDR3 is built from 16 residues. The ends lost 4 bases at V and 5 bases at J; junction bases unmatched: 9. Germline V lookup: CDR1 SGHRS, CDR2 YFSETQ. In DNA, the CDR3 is TGCGCCAGCAGCCCAATGACAGGGGGAGTTACCGGGGAGCTGTTTTTT. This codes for CASSPMTGGVTGELFF.

The CDR3 sequence: CASSPQTAQTSYNEQFF. CDR3 DNA sequence: TGTGCCAGCAGCCCCCAGACAGCCCAAACCTCCTACAATGAGCAGTTCTTC. V gene TRBV9 combines with J gene TRBJ2-1; weak D call: TRBD1 (5 bases). This CDR3 comprises 17 residues. V lost 4 bases and J lost 0, with 17 bases in between. Looked up from germline, CDR1 is SGDLS and CDR2 is YYNGEE.